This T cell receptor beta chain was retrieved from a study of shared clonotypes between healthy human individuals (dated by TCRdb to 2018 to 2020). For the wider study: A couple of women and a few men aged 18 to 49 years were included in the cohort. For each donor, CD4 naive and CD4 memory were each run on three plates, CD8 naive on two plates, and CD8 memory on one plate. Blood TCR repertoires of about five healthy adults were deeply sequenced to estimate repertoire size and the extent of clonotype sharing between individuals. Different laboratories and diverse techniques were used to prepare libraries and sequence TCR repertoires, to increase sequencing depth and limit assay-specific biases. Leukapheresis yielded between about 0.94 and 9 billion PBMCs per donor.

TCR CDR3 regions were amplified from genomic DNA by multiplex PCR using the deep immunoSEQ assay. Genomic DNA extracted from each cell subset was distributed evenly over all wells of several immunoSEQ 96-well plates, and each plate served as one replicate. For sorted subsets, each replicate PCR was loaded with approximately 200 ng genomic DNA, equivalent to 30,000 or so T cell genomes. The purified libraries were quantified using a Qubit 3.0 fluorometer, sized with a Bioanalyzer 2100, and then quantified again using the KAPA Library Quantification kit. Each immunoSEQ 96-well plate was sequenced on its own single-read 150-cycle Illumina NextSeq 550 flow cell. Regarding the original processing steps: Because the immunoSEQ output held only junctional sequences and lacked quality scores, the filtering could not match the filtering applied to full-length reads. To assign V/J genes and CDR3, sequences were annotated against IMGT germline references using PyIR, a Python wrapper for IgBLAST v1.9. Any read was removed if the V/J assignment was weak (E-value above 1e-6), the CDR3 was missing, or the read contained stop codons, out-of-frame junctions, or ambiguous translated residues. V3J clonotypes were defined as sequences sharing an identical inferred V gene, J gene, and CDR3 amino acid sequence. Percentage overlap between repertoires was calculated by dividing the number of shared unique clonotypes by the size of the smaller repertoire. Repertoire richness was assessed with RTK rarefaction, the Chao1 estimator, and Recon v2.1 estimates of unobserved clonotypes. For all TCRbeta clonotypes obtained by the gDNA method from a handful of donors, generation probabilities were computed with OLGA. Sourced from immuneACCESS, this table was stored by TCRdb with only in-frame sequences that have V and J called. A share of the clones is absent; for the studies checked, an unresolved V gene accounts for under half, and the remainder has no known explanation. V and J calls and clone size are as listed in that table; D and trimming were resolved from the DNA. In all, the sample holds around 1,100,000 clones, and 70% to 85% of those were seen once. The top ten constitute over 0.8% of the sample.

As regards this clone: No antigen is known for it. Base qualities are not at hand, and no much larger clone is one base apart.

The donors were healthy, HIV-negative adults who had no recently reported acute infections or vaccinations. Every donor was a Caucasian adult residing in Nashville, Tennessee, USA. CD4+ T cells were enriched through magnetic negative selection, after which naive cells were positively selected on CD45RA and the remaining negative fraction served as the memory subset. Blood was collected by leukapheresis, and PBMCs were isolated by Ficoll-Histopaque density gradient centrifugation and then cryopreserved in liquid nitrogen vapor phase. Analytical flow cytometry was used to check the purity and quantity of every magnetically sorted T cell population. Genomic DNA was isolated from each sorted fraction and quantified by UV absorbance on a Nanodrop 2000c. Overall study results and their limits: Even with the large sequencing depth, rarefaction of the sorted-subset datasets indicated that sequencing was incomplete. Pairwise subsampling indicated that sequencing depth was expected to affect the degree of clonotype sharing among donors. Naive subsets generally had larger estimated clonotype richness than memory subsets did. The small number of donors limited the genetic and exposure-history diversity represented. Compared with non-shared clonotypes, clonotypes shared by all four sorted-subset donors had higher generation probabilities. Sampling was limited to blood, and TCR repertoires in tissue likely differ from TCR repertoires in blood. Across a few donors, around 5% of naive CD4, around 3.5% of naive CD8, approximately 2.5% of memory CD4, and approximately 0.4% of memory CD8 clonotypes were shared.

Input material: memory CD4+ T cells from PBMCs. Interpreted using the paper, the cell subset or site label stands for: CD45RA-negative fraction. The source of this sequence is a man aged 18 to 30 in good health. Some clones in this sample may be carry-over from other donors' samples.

The CDR3 in this case is CAWSGSANVLTF. Here is the DNA: TGTGCCTGGAGCGGCTCAGCCAACGTCCTGACTTTC. The chain links TRBV30 with TRBJ2-6; the D gene lacks a confident call. The germline V gene (reference sequence) gives CDR1 as GTSNPN and CDR2 as SVGIG. The junction shows trimming of 3 bases on V and 7 bases on J, plus 7 bases between the germline ends. From its cysteine to its phenylalanine, the CDR3 spans 12 amino acids. The only DNA kept is the CDR3, 36 bases in frame from the first base.